A single sample gave rise to the 16 T cell receptor beta chains below, sequenced in a study of shared T cell receptors in the human thymus. Libraries were prepared by immunoSEQ multiplex PCR; TCRdb keeps only in-frame clonotypes and omits some of them. This sample has about 730,000 clones, with approximately 85% found just once. The data also belong to a second study, concerning human thymus T cells.

Sequencing input: thymocytes. Receptors originate from a girl under two years old with a congenital heart defect.

The chain recombines TRBV12-5 with TRBJ2-2; 7 bases match TRBD1. The germline V gene encodes CDR1 LGHNT and CDR2 FRNRAP. This CDR3 spans 17 amino acids. V was clipped by 0 bases and J by 10 bases; unmatched bases: 14. In nucleotides, the CDR3 is TGTGCTAGTGGTTTGGTCTCCGGGACAGAAGGCCCGGAGGAGCTGTTTTTT. This sequence encodes CASGLVSGTEGPEELFF.

The rearrangement uses TRBV6-1 and TRBJ1-2; the D gene is possibly TRBD1 (6 bases). Germline CDR1 and CDR2: MNHNS and SASEGT. This CDR3 contains 16 residues. V was pared by 1 base and J by 0 bases, with 12 bases between. The CDR3 nucleotides read TGTGCCAGCAGTGAAGGCAGGGGTAAGCCTAACTATGGCTACACCTTC. Protein: CASSEGRGKPNYGYTF.

This clone came up once. The J gene is TRBJ1-5, the V gene TRBV10-2; D perhaps matches TRBD1 (6 bases). Per germline, CDR1 WSHSY and CDR2 SAAADI. V dropped 10 bases and J dropped 0 bases, with 19 bases sitting between them. The CDR3 length is 16 residues. CDR3 coding DNA: TGCGCCACCGCAAGGGGGTCAGAAAATAGCAATCAGCCCCAGCATTTT. Encoded protein: CATARGSENSNQPQHF.

This chain connects TRBV7-2 to TRBJ2-2, with TRBD1 identical over 7 bases. In germline, CDR1 is SGHTA, CDR2 FQGNSA. The CDR3 sequence is 18 residues long. V lost 5 bases, J lost 1 base, and 13 bases stayed unmatched. CDR3 region: CASSGRQGPYVNTGELFF. The CDR3 coding sequence is TGTGCCAGCAGCGGACGACAGGGCCCCTACGTGAACACCGGGGAGCTGTTTTTT.

The V call is TRBV2, the J call TRBJ2-1; 10 nucleotides line up with TRBD2. CDR1 is SNHLY, CDR2 FYNNEI, per germline. Trimming at V came to 6 bases and at J to 6 bases, leaving 11 bases not matched to a gene. The CDR3 totals 16 residues. The CDR3 region is CASSPSLAGATNEQFF. As DNA, the CDR3 is TGTGCCAGCAGCCCAAGCCTAGCGGGGGCCACCAATGAGCAGTTCTTC.

This clone was detected a few times. The chain links TRBV6-6 to TRBJ2-3; weak D call: TRBD2 (5 bases). Per the germline V gene, CDR1 is MNHNY and CDR2 is SVGAGI (reference sequence). Trimming took off 4 bases at V and 4 bases at J, with 18 bases between the two ends. CDR3 size: 16 residues. This CDR3 is CASSSGVYFPPDTQYF. The CDR3 coding sequence is TGTGCCAGCAGTTCCGGGGTGTATTTCCCCCCAGATACGCAGTATTTT.

This clone was observed a handful of times. The chain uses TRBV2 and TRBJ1-1, with D unclear. With 7 bases removed from V and 3 bases from J, the gap between germline ends came to 27 bases. This CDR3 has 18 amino acids. From germline, CDR1 is SNHLY and CDR2 FYNNEI. CDR3: CASTPRGRTSTADTEAFF. CDR3 DNA: TGTGCCAGCACCCCTCGGGGAAGAACTAGTACCGCGGACACTGAAGCTTTCTTT.

In DNA, the CDR3 is TGTGCCAGCAGTCTCCGTCGACAGGGCACGCAGTATTTT. It codes for CASSLRRQGTQYF. V is TRBV27 and J is TRBJ2-3, with 7 positions matching TRBD1. V shed 5 bases and J 9 bases; nucleotides not matched to a gene: 8. CDR1 is MNHEY and CDR2 is SMNVEV in the germline V gene (reference sequence). This CDR3 has 13 residues.

CDR3 DNA sequence: TGTGCCAGCAGTTACTCGGGGACAGGTAACACTGAAGCTTTCTTT. The encoded protein is CASSYSGTGNTEAFF. This rearrangement joins TRBV6-5 to TRBJ1-1; 8 positions agree with TRBD1. Germline V gene lookup returns CDR1 MNHEY and CDR2 SVGAGI. This CDR3 is built from 15 residues. V gave up 0 bases and J gave up 2 bases; unmatched junction bases: 2.

The V gene is TRBV13, the J gene TRBJ2-3; no clear D. Germline V lookup: CDR1 PRHDT, CDR2 FYEKMQ (reference sequence). CDR3 size: 15 residues. V lost 3 bases and J 0 bases, leaving 10 bases between the germline ends. DNA of the CDR3: TGTGCCAGCAGCTTGAATCTAATTAGCACAGATACGCAGTATTTT. Its protein is CASSLNLISTDTQYF.

The chain couples TRBV7-9 to TRBJ1-1, with 10 bases aligning to TRBD1. The CDR3 spans 16 residues. CDR1 is SEHNR and CDR2 is FQNEAQ in the germline V gene (reference sequence). V shed 4 bases and J 4 bases; nucleotides not matched to a gene: 9. This chain's CDR3 is CASSWTDRGLGTEAFF. The DNA for the CDR3 is TGTGCCAGCAGCTGGACTGACAGGGGGCTCGGCACTGAAGCTTTCTTT.

With regard to this clone: At the DNA level, this CDR3 is encoded by other sequences in the same sample as well. The rearrangement links TRBV6-7 to TRBJ2-3; 10 nucleotides align to TRBD2. TRBV6-7 is placed among ORFs of uncertain function. J was trimmed by 2 bases and V by 6 bases; bases with no gene match: 23. The CDR3 has 21 amino acids. The CDR3 bases are TGTGCCAGCAGAAAACCTGGGCTAGCGGGGGCCCATACAGGTCCCACAGATACGCAGTATTTT. It translates to CASRKPGLAGAHTGPTDTQYF.

The J gene is TRBJ1-4, the V gene TRBV6-1; D perhaps matches TRBD1 (6 bases). The V end lost 9 bases, the J end lost 10 bases, and 18 bases lay between the germline ends. The CDR3 consists of 13 residues. Germline V gene data show CDR1 as MNHNS and CDR2 as SASEGT. CDR3 nucleotides: TGTGCCAGTGTGAGGGGACAAGGAGGAAAACTGTTTTTT. Translating it yields CASVRGQGGKLFF.

This clone was detected a few times. This rearrangement joins TRBV19 to TRBJ2-3; tentatively, D is TRBD1 (6 bases). V was pared by 3 bases and J by 1 base, with 20 bases between. Germline V gene data show CDR1 as LNHDA and CDR2 as SQIVND (reference sequence). The CDR3 runs 18 residues. The CDR3 region is CASSIRKNRDKRTDTQYF. The CDR3 bases are TGTGCCAGTAGTATCCGCAAGAACCGGGACAAGCGCACAGATACGCAGTATTTT.

The chain is built from TRBV27 and TRBJ2-7; 9 nucleotides align to TRBD1. Losses at the gene ends were 4 bases for V and 3 bases for J; bases not matched to a gene: 7. The length of the CDR3 is 15 residues. Looked up from germline, CDR1 is MNHEY and CDR2 is SMNVEV (reference sequence). DNA of the CDR3: TGTGCCAGCAGTTCCAAGCGACAGGGGGGCTACGAGCAGTACTTC. Its translation is CASSSKRQGGYEQYF.

The chain couples TRBV5-1 to TRBJ1-2, with 8 positions matching TRBD1. CDR3 length: 11 amino acids. The V gene end was trimmed by 7 bases and the J gene end by 5 bases; junction bases not matched to a gene: 1. Per the germline V gene, CDR1 is SGHRS and CDR2 is YFSETQ. The CDR3 DNA reads TGCGCCAGCGGGACAGGTTATGGCTACACCTTC. It yields the protein CASGTGYGYTF.